Below, 7 T cell receptor beta chains from the same sample are listed, as sequenced in a study of cytomegalovirus exposure and HLA in healthy donors. The table came from immunoSEQ multiplex PCR; TCRdb's copy has only in-frame clones and leaves some out. This sample has about 130,000 clones; approximately 89% occur once, and the top ten carry about 1.1%. What was sequenced was PBMCs. These receptors were collected from a woman in her late teens or twenties in good health and CMV-seronegative.

This chain links TRBV6-1 with TRBJ2-7; D is uncertain. The CDR3 contains 15 residues. The ends were cut back, 2 bases at V and 3 bases at J, with 14 bases in the middle. The V gene's germline CDR1 is MNHNS and CDR2 SASEGT. The CDR3 DNA follows: TGTGCCAGCAGTGAATGGGCAGGATTCTACTACGAGCAGTACTTC. As protein: CASSEWAGFYYEQYF.

This clone was counted a single time. The chain recombines TRBV30 with TRBJ1-2, with D maybe TRBD1 (6 bases). Germline V gene lookup returns CDR1 GTSNPN and CDR2 SVGIG (reference sequence). The CDR3 is made up of 17 amino acids. Trimming cost V 0 bases and J 4 bases, with 21 bases left between them. CDR3 protein: CAWSVDRNKKVLYGYTF. DNA for the CDR3: TGTGCCTGGAGTGTAGACAGGAATAAAAAAGTACTCTATGGCTACACCTTC.

This chain connects TRBV7-8 to TRBJ1-2; possibly TRBD1 for D (6 bases). V dropped 0 bases and J dropped 8 bases, with 16 bases sitting between them. CDR1 SGHVS and CDR2 FQNEAQ come from the germline V gene. The CDR3 extends over 15 amino acids. CDR3 sequence (DNA): TGTGCCAGCAGCTTAGCGCGAACAGGGCAGGGCGGCTACACCTTC. Its translation: CASSLARTGQGGYTF.

The genes are TRBV28 and TRBJ2-6, with D possibly being TRBD2 (5 bases). V dropped 4 bases and J dropped 2 bases, with 12 bases sitting between them. Germline V gene data show CDR1 as MDHEN and CDR2 as SYDVKM. The CDR3 runs to 16 residues. CDR3 sequence reads: CASSYTRAAGANVLTF. CDR3 nucleotide sequence: TGTGCCAGCAGTTATACTAGGGCCGCTGGGGCCAACGTCCTGACTTTC. The variable domain in full, completed from reference TRBV28 and TRBJ2-6, reads DVKVTQSSRYLVKRTGEKVFLECVQDMDHENMFWYRQDPGLGLRLIYFSYDVKMKEKGDIPEGYSVSREKKERFSLILESASTNQTSMYLCASSYTRAAGANVLTFGAGSRLTVL.

This clone was found once. The J gene is TRBJ2-1, the V gene TRBV10-3; D remains unclear. Deletions cut 6 bases from V and 5 bases from J, with 5 bases between. The CDR3 loop spans 11 amino acids. Germline loops: CDR1 ENHRY, CDR2 SYGVKD. The DNA of the CDR3 is TGTGCCATCAGGCGAAACAATGAGCAGTTCTTC. It is translated as CAIRRNNEQFF.

V and J are TRBV7-9 and TRBJ2-2, with 10 bases matching TRBD2. The length of the CDR3 is 15 residues. CDR1 SEHNR and CDR2 FQNEAQ come from the germline V gene (reference sequence). Losses at the gene ends were 6 bases for V and 4 bases for J; bases not matched to a gene: 5. CDR3 region: CASSPSGGLTGELFF. The CDR3 coding sequence is TGTGCCAGCAGTCCTAGCGGGGGACTCACCGGGGAGCTGTTTTTT.

The chain joins TRBV19 to TRBJ2-3; D is possibly TRBD1 (5 bases). V was shortened by 2 bases and J by 0 bases, with 12 bases between the two germline ends. Germline assignment: CDR1 LNHDA and CDR2 SQIVND (reference sequence). The length of the CDR3 is 16 residues. CDR3 region: CASSIQGIPSTDTQYF. The CDR3 DNA follows: TGTGCCAGTAGTATACAGGGAATACCTAGCACAGATACGCAGTATTTT.